The T cell receptor beta chain described here comes from a study of regulatory T cells in long-lasting Graves disease. The time point denotes: persistent/refractory GD, antithyroid drugs over 5 years with positive TRAb. Extracted RNA from PBMCs served as the source of the TCR library. American Thyroid Association guidelines defined how Graves' disease was diagnosed. Arm-PCR of CDR3 regions with iRepertoire HTBI primers generated TCR beta libraries. Via MiXCR, TCRdb re-called the multiplex PCR reads, giving one row per CDR3 protein. There are around 450,000 distinct CDR3 sequences in the sample; roughly 21% occur only once, and about 7% lies in the top ten. CDR1 is SGHTA and CDR2 is FQGNSA in the germline V gene. The CDR3 is 15 residues long. V shed 5 bases and J 4 bases; nucleotides not matched to a gene: 7. This clonotype was counted only a few times.

The chain combines TRBV7-2 with TRBJ1-4, with TRBD1 matching 7 bases. This clonotype originated in a female donor with Graves disease. Sequences were derived from peripheral blood mononuclear cells (PBMCs), sampled when the disease was refractory, from a patient treated with antithyroid drugs. CDR3 sequence: CASSPTTGYNEKLFF. DNA of the CDR3: TGTGCCAGCAGCCCGACGACAGGGTATAATGAAAAACTGTTTTTT.